A selection of T cell receptor beta chains follows, all from one sample in a study of T-cell reconstitution after alpha-beta-depleted transplantation in children. TCRdb recomputed calls from the PCR reads with MiXCR, one row per CDR3 protein. The sample holds about 980,000 distinct CDR3 sequences; 25% to 30% are singletons and the top ten take about 28%. Source: PBMCs, mostly from graft donor cells, taken 360 days after TCRalphabeta/CD19-depleted stem cell transplant. These TCRs come from a boy in the first two years of life who had a stem cell transplant for SCID, so the T cells may come from the graft donor. CDR3s include the opening cysteine and the closing phenylalanine or tryptophan. The D gene is left open where the match is weak. Where a row states a size, it is once, few, many or the class of an expanded clone; other rows omit it.

V	J	size	D	CDR3	DNA
TRBV20-1	TRBJ2-3	few	NA	CSARDRGNTQYF	TGCAGTGCTAGAGATAGAGGAAATACGCAGTATTTT
TRBV7-9	TRBJ2-5	many	TRBD1	CASSGDRSQETQYF	TGTGCCAGCAGCGGGGACAGGTCGCAAGAGACCCAGTACTTC
TRBV6-1	TRBJ2-5	few	NA	CASRHFGGQETQYF	TGTGCCAGCAGGCACTTTGGGGGGCAAGAGACCCAGTACTTC
TRBV12-3/TRBV12-4	TRBJ2-1	NA	NA	CATGRYYNEQFF	TGTGCCACGGGGCGATACTACAATGAGCAGTTCTTC
TRBV10-3	TRBJ2-2	few	TRBD2	CAISEHLAGASNTGELFF	TGTGCCATCAGTGAGCACCTAGCGGGGGCATCGAACACCGGGGAGCTGTTTTTT
TRBV29-1	TRBJ2-5	many	NA	CSVGGGQGFKETQYF	TGCAGCGTTGGGGGGGGGCAGGGGTTTAAAGAGACCCAGTACTTC
TRBV5-1	TRBJ2-1	NA	TRBD1	CASSVRGNEQFF	TGCGCCAGCAGCGTCAGGGGGAATGAGCAGTTCTTC
TRBV24-1	TRBJ2-7	NA	NA	CATSTSTSPDEQYF	TGTGCCACCAGTACTTCCACTTCGCCGGACGAGCAGTACTTC
TRBV19	TRBJ2-3	NA	TRBD1	CASSPQGLVGDTQYF	TGTGCCAGTAGTCCACAGGGGTTGGTAGGAGATACGCAGTATTTT
TRBV29-1	TRBJ2-3	few	NA	CSVPVSPSTDTQYF	TGCAGCGTTCCAGTTTCTCCTAGCACAGATACGCAGTATTTT
TRBV4-1	TRBJ1-1	NA	NA	CASSHYTYRPNTEAFF	TGCGCCAGCAGCCACTATACGTACCGGCCAAACACTGAAGCTTTCTTT
TRBV6-1	TRBJ2-7	NA	TRBD2	CASSDLGLAVYEQYF	TGTGCCAGCAGTGATTTAGGACTAGCGGTTTACGAGCAGTACTTC
TRBV20-1	TRBJ2-1	few	NA	CSASTTGRNNNEQFF	TGCAGTGCTAGCACCACAGGGAGAAATAACAATGAGCAGTTCTTC
TRBV11-2	TRBJ2-3	NA	TRBD1	CASSLVSAGQGGTDTQYF	TGTGCCAGCAGCTTAGTGTCGGCGGGACAGGGGGGCACAGATACGCAGTATTTT
TRBV20-1	TRBJ2-1	NA	NA	CSAIQLSSYNEQIF	TGCAGTGCTATTCAACTGAGCTCCTACAATGAGCAGATCTTC
TRBV9	TRBJ1-1	NA	NA	CASSVSGDTEAFF	TGTGCCAGCAGCGTCTCAGGAGACACTGAAGCTTTCTTT
TRBV14	TRBJ2-1	NA	NA	CASSQVRGREFF	TGTGCCAGCAGCCAAGTCCGGGGGCGGGAGTTCTTC
TRBV2	TRBJ2-7	once	NA	CARSEWTVLFEQYF	TGTGCCAGAAGTGAATGGACAGTGTTATTCGAGCAGTACTTC
TRBV5-1	TRBJ1-1	NA	NA	CASSLDGVLNTEAFF	TGCGCCAGCAGCCTGGATGGAGTTCTGAACACTGAAGCTTTCTTT
TRBV13	TRBJ2-7	NA	TRBD1	CASRDRAADEQYF	TGTGCCAGCCGGGACAGGGCGGCCGACGAGCAGTACTTC
TRBV23-1	TRBJ2-3	NA	TRBD1	CASSNRDRTRTDTQYF	TGCGCCAGCAGTAACCGGGACAGGACCCGCACAGATACGCAGTATTTT
TRBV11-2	TRBJ1-4	many	TRBD1	CASSLTGGGEKLFF	TGTGCCAGCAGCTTGACAGGGGGAGGTGAAAAACTGTTTTTT
TRBV7-9	TRBJ2-2	NA	TRBD1	CASSIGQGGNTGELFF	TGTGCCAGCAGCATCGGACAGGGGGGAAACACCGGGGAGCTGTTTTTT
TRBV6-5	TRBJ1-1	few	NA	CASSYGGGGEAFF	TGTGCCAGCAGTTACGGTGGGGGCGGGGAAGCTTTCTTT
TRBV29-1	TRBJ2-5	few	TRBD2	CSVGRLAGGGAVPETQYF	TGCAGCGTTGGACGGCTAGCGGGGGGAGGGGCCGTGCCAGAGACCCAGTACTTC